The 3 T cell receptor beta chains below come from one sample, sequenced in a study of T cell repertoires in cytomegalovirus infection. TCRdb recomputed calls from the reads with MiXCR, one row per CDR3 protein. The sample lists approximately 65,000 distinct CDR3 sequences, around 20% occurring once. These receptors' targets are unknown. Sequenced here: CD8+ T cells from cultured PBMCs, sampled from culture after CMV antigen stimulation. Receptors originate from a human donor in good health (CMV status not recorded). Some clones in this sample may be carry-over from other donors' samples.

This sequence joins TRBV6-2 or TRBV6-3 and TRBJ2-7, with D tentatively TRBD2 (5 bases). This CDR3 spans 12 amino acids. Between the trimmed V and J ends, which lost 1 base and 6 bases, there was a span of 7 bases. Germline V gives CDR1 MNHEY, CDR2 SVGEGT. The CDR3 nucleotides read TGTGCCAGCAGTTACTACGAGGGCGAGCAGTACTTC. It is translated as CASSYYEGEQYF.

This clonotype was counted only a few times. V gene TRBV4-3 combines with J gene TRBJ2-3, with 11 bases identical to TRBD2. V shed 2 bases and J 2 bases; nucleotides not matched to a gene: 3. The CDR3 contains 16 residues. Germline V gives CDR1 LGHNA, CDR2 YSLEER. The DNA for the CDR3 is TGCGCCAGCAGCCAAAATAGCGGGGGGGCCACAGATACGCAGTATTTT. It is translated as CASSQNSGGATDTQYF.

The J gene is TRBJ1-1, the V gene TRBV7-9; possible D gene TRBD1, 6 bases. The CDR3 consists of 15 residues. The V end lost 7 bases, the J end lost 4 bases, and 19 bases lay between the germline ends. Looked up from germline, CDR1 is SEHNR and CDR2 is FQNEAQ (reference sequence). CDR3 in DNA: TGTGCCAGCAACACTCGGGGGGCGCAGAGCACTGAAGCTTTCTTT. Translated, it gives CASNTRGAQSTEAFF.